Below, one T cell receptor beta chain is given with its context. The sample comes from a study of control samples from healthy donors and cancer patients. This CDR3 has 12 residues. Deletions cut 7 bases from V and 7 bases from J, with 8 bases between. Germline values: CDR1 LNHDA, CDR2 SQIVND (reference sequence). TCRdb's table, derived via immunoSEQ multiplex PCR, lists solely in-frame clones and lacks some. This sample has 40,000 to 50,000 clones, with approximately 94% found just once. The sequenced sample consisted of blood. This receptor was obtained from a man aged 55 to 70 in good health. V gene TRBV19 combines with J gene TRBJ1-6; no clear D. The CDR3 spells CASNSLNSPLHF. The DNA of the CDR3 is TGTGCCAGTAATTCCCTAAATTCACCCCTCCACTTT.